These T cell receptor beta chains were read from a single sample in a study of T cell responses to AZD1222 COVID-19 vaccine. Data came from immunoSEQ multiplex PCR; TCRdb stores just in-frame clones and leaves some out. This table has 120,000 to 150,000 clones, about 90% appearing once. Material: peripheral blood, obtained on day 0 of AZD1222 vaccination. These receptor sequences come from an adult in good health. The CDR3 runs from the conserved cysteine through the conserved F or W. The D gene is left open where the match is weak. For some rows the clone size is stated as once, few or many, or as a class when expanded; others skip it.

v_gene: TRBV27; d_gene: TRBD1; j_gene: TRBJ1-1; abundance: NA; CDR3aa: CASSLSEGRTGLNTEAFF; CDR3nt: TGTGCCAGCAGTTTATCGGAGGGGAGGACAGGGCTGAACACTGAAGCTTTCTTT
v_gene: TRBV7-2; d_gene: NA; j_gene: TRBJ2-1; abundance: NA; CDR3aa: CASSTPGLNNEQFF; CDR3nt: TGTGCCAGCAGCACACCGGGACTCAACAATGAGCAGTTCTTC
v_gene: TRBV7-3; d_gene: NA; j_gene: TRBJ1-3; abundance: once; CDR3aa: CASSLGGHSGNTIYF; CDR3nt: TGTGCCAGCAGCTTAGGGGGCCACTCTGGAAACACCATATATTTT
v_gene: TRBV19; d_gene: NA; j_gene: TRBJ2-5; abundance: NA; CDR3aa: CASSIGVGSQETQYF; CDR3nt: TGTGCCAGTAGTATAGGAGTTGGCAGCCAAGAGACCCAGTACTTC
v_gene: TRBV5-4; d_gene: TRBD1; j_gene: TRBJ2-7; abundance: NA; CDR3aa: CASSLQGSSYEQYF; CDR3nt: TGTGCCAGCAGCTTACAGGGGAGCTCCTACGAGCAGTACTTC
v_gene: TRBV12-3/TRBV12-4; d_gene: NA; j_gene: TRBJ1-5; abundance: NA; CDR3aa: CASSLSGAQPQHF; CDR3nt: TGTGCCAGCAGCCTCTCAGGGGCCCAGCCCCAGCATTTT
v_gene: TRBV10-3; d_gene: NA; j_gene: TRBJ1-3; abundance: few; CDR3aa: CAISEADRYSGNTIYF; CDR3nt: TGTGCCATCAGTGAGGCTGACAGGTACTCTGGAAACACCATATATTTT
v_gene: TRBV15; d_gene: NA; j_gene: TRBJ2-5; abundance: NA; CDR3aa: CATSRATLETQYF; CDR3nt: TGTGCCACCAGCAGAGCCACGCTAGAGACCCAGTACTTC
v_gene: TRBV6-5; d_gene: TRBD2; j_gene: TRBJ2-2; abundance: NA; CDR3aa: CASSYWGGGNTGELFF; CDR3nt: TGTGCCAGCAGTTACTGGGGGGGAGGGAACACCGGGGAGCTGTTTTTT
v_gene: TRBV6-6; d_gene: TRBD2; j_gene: TRBJ2-1; abundance: NA; CDR3aa: CASKQPGLAGSSEQFF; CDR3nt: TGTGCCAGCAAACAACCGGGACTAGCGGGATCTAGTGAGCAGTTCTTC
v_gene: TRBV7-3; d_gene: NA; j_gene: TRBJ2-7; abundance: NA; CDR3aa: CASSFRDSEQYF; CDR3nt: TGTGCCAGCAGCTTCCGGGACTCCGAGCAGTACTTC
v_gene: TRBV14; d_gene: NA; j_gene: TRBJ2-5; abundance: once; CDR3aa: CASSQDRRGLVQETQYF; CDR3nt: TGTGCCAGCAGCCAAGATCGGAGAGGGCTTGTACAAGAGACCCAGTACTTC
v_gene: TRBV7-2; d_gene: TRBD1; j_gene: TRBJ1-5; abundance: NA; CDR3aa: CASSPSGTAIQHF; CDR3nt: TGTGCCAGCAGCCCATCCGGGACAGCCATTCAGCATTTT